This entry features one T cell receptor (beta chain) sequence. The TCR beta repertoire was assessed by survey-level immunoSEQ sequencing. Only in-frame clones appear in the TCRdb table, and some are missing; sequencing was by immunoSEQ multiplex PCR. The sample yields tens of thousands of clones, 90% to 95% seen once. The clonotype was recovered from a man aged 40-55 years with rheumatoid arthritis. The sequenced sample was PBMCs.

The CDR3 loop reads CATQESSYNSPLHF. The CDR3 region has the DNA TGTGCCACCCAAGAGAGCTCCTATAATTCACCCCTCCACTTT. J is TRBJ1-6 and V is TRBV19; no firm D call. There are 14 residues in the CDR3. Looked up from germline, CDR1 is LNHDA and CDR2 is SQIVND (reference sequence). Trimming stripped 10 bases from V and 0 bases from J, with 10 bases between.